This T cell receptor beta chain was recorded in a study of human T cells and chemical hapten exposure (dated by TCRdb to about 2021). Background on the whole study: For sensitization, 2% DPC in acetone was applied to a roughly 2 cm by roughly 2 cm area of upper inner arm skin. Throughout the roughly 24-week study period, patients were also given weekly therapeutic DPC doses on the scalp. Patch testing was performed on the upper back with Finn chambers containing 0.01% DPC, and the patch tests were scored after 6 days according to International Contact Dermatitis Research Group standards. Most of the patients in the cohort were female, and the cohort covered alopecia areata with under or over 50% scalp involvement, alopecia totalis and alopecia universalis. The libraries were sequenced as a pool, and the TCR yield per sample differed mostly because of small variations in library volumes within the pool. This study followed changes in the peripheral blood TCR repertoire in vivo during primary and secondary sensitization of alopecia patients to the hapten diphenylcyclopropenone (DPC). Patient blood was sampled pre-sensitization (week 0) and at 2, 6 and about 24 weeks after DPC sensitization. Nearly 30 alopecia patients provided blood for TCR sequencing at one to four time points (pre-sensitization, 2, 6 and 24 weeks). General conclusions and limits of the study: No change with DPC sensitization was found in the number of TCRs above 1 in 1000 frequency, and no evidence of global repertoire structure alterations was found. Patch test score was positively correlated with the number of PT1 expanded TCRs, with significance at thresholds 8, 16 and 32 but not at 4. Repeated subsampling changed both the strength of the expansion versus patch-test correlation and the threshold at which the correlation became significant. All patients had alopecia, a presumed autoimmune disease, so their immune response might differ from that of healthy individuals. Expanded TCRs formed significantly more large CDR3 similarity clusters than pre-sensitization or healthy control sets, consistent with antigen-driven responses.

Library preparation employed RACE. TCRdb records NextSeq 500 as the sequencer. During library preparation, unique molecular identifiers were attached to individual cDNA molecules so that TCRs could be counted quantitatively and reproducibly. Both TCR alpha and TCR beta chains were sequenced from each blood RNA sample. Regarding the original processing steps: Samples had a median of approximately 96,000 TCRs, with a range from roughly 20,000 to 690,600. The Decombinator software suite was used to annotate the V, J and CDR3 of the TCR reads. For the PS versus PT1 abundance plots, all samples were subsampled to the same number of TCRs (28,000). Expanded TCRs were defined as absent before sensitization and observed at least eight times at the 2-week time point. Using fastp trimming at Q25 and MiXCR clonotype assembly, TCRdb reanalyzed the public sequencing data and kept in-frame beta chains. Every distinct CDR3 protein forms one entry, paired with its most common genes and DNA. The V and J calls and clone size come from TCRdb's table, not from the authors' own analysis. This sample holds about 90,000 distinct CDR3 sequences; approximately 11% were observed only once. About 1% of the sample is taken by the ten largest.

Trimming removed 5 bases from V and 2 bases from J; the gene matches leave 6 bases unexplained. The CDR3 numbers 14 residues from cysteine through phenylalanine. The retained sequence is limited to the CDR3, 42 bases, with the frame set at the first base. For CDR1 and CDR2, the germline V gene (reference sequence) lists LNHDA and SQIVND. In the paper's terms, the time point label means: patch test 3, about 24 weeks after DPC sensitization. The treatment or condition label, as the study defines it: therapeutic diphenylcyclopropenone sensitization with weekly scalp DPC. At every patch-test visit, the blood draw took place before the patch test was put on. Eligible patients were aged 18 to 70, diagnosed with alopecia, deemed suitable for DPC therapy, and excluded if pregnant. Total RNA was isolated from unfractionated whole blood collected in Tempus Blood RNA tubes. This clonotype was detected a few times. No antigen is known for it. Base quality data are lacking; no much larger clone is found one base away.

The specimen comprised whole blood, sampled in connection with sensitization to the hapten diphenylcyclopropenone (DPC). The sequence was obtained from a woman under 40 with alopecia areata. Some clones in this sample may be carry-over from other donors' samples. This receptor chain uses TRBV19 and TRBJ2-7, with 7 bases aligning to TRBD1. The DNA sequence is given as TGTGCCAGTAGTTCCCCGACAGGGCCCTACGAGCAGTACTTC. It translates as CASSSPTGPYEQYF. Here the CDR3 is joined to the reference TRBV19 and TRBJ2-7 genes, and the full variable domain is: DGGITQSPKYLFRKEGQNVTLSCEQNLNHDAMYWYRQDPGQGLRLIYYSQIVNDFQKGDIAEGYSVSREKKESFPLTVTSAQKNPTAFYLCASSSPTGPYEQYFGPGTRLTVT.